The 25 T cell receptor beta chains listed next were all sequenced from one sample in a study of T cells after yellow fever vaccination. TCRdb re-derived calls from the 5' RACE reads in MiXCR, one entry per CDR3 protein. The repertoire consists of 80,000 to 100,000 distinct CDR3 sequences, with roughly 6% occurring once and the leading ten covering more than 40%. The starting material was CD8+ T cells sorted from PBMCs, obtained 10 days after the yellow fever booster vaccination. These receptors all stem from a man between 18 and 35 years old who received the YFV17D yellow fever vaccine.

This clonotype showed up many times. This rearrangement joins TRBV7-2 to TRBJ2-2; D may be TRBD2 (7 bases). V was trimmed by 2 bases and J by 4 bases, leaving 14 bases between them. CDR3 length equals 16 residues. The germline V gene encodes CDR1 SGHTA and CDR2 FQGNSA. CDR3 sequence (DNA): TGTGCCAGCAGCTTACCTGGGGGGGGCCCCACCGGGGAGCTGTTTTTT. This codes for CASSLPGGGPTGELFF.

This clonotype was counted between two and nine times. The chain carries TRBV6-6 and TRBJ1-5; tentative D call: TRBD1 (5 bases). Germline V gene lookup returns CDR1 MNHNY and CDR2 SVGAGI (reference sequence). V shed 8 bases and J shed 6 bases, with 20 bases lying between them. The CDR3 extends over 15 amino acids. As DNA, the CDR3 is TGTGCCAGCTCCCCGAGTAAAGGGGCCCTTCAGCCCCAGCATTTT. Its translation: CASSPSKGALQPQHF.

This clonotype was detected a few times. The rearrangement links TRBV7-9 to TRBJ1-1, with TRBD1 identical over 9 bases. The germline V gene has CDR1 SEHNR and CDR2 FQNEAQ (reference sequence). The CDR3 is made up of 14 amino acids. Losses at the gene ends were 4 bases for V and 6 bases for J; bases not matched to a gene: 6. Here the CDR3 DNA reads TGTGCCAGCAGCTCAAGACAGGGGGTACCTGAAGCTTTCTTT. This sequence encodes CASSSRQGVPEAFF.

This sequence joins TRBV7-2 and TRBJ2-7, with unresolved D. Germline V gene data show CDR1 as SGHTA and CDR2 as FQGNSA. The germline V and J ends were trimmed by 5 bases and 0 bases, with 8 bases remaining between them. The CDR3 has 13 residues. CDR3 sequence reads: CASSTLGSYEQYF. CDR3 DNA: TGTGCCAGCAGCACCCTGGGCTCCTACGAGCAGTACTTC.

At least ten counts were recorded for this clonotype. CDR3 sequence: CASSPRGGTGNSYEQYF. In DNA form, the CDR3 reads TGTGCCAGCAGCCCCCGTGGCGGGACAGGAAACTCCTACGAGCAGTACTTC. The chain combines TRBV7-6 with TRBJ2-7; 8 positions agree with TRBD1. There are 17 residues in the CDR3. V trimming: 5 bases; J trimming: 0 bases; junction bases outside the gene matches: 12. The germline gives CDR1 SGHVS, CDR2 FNYEAQ.

This clonotype came up many times. V is TRBV20-1 and J is TRBJ1-2, with 9 bases aligning to TRBD1. Germline lookup yields CDR1 DFQATT and CDR2 SNEGSKA (reference sequence). The CDR3 is made up of 15 amino acids. V lost 6 bases to trimming and J lost 0 bases; unmatched junction nucleotides: 8. The DNA of the CDR3 is TGCAGTGCCCCCACAGGGGGCTCAGCTAACTATGGCTACACCTTC. This gives the protein CSAPTGGSANYGYTF.

Only a few counts were recorded for this clonotype. This sequence joins TRBV3-1 and TRBJ2-3, with D possibly being TRBD1 or TRBD2 (5 bases each). From germline, CDR1 is LGHDT and CDR2 YNNKEL (reference sequence). Trimming pared 1 base from V and 5 bases from J, leaving 13 bases between. The CDR3 runs 15 residues. CDR3 amino acids: CASSQGDGIGDTQYF. Written as DNA, the CDR3 is TGTGCCAGCAGCCAAGGGGACGGGATTGGAGATACGCAGTATTTT.

Note on this clonotype: A much larger clone sits a single nucleotide away, making a read error possible. In nucleotides, the CDR3 is TGTGCCAGCAGATTTAGCGGGGGGGCAAGTGAGCAGTTCTTC. Its translation: CASRFSGGASEQFF. The V and J genes are TRBV5-4 and TRBJ2-1, with 11 positions matching TRBD2. In germline, CDR1 is SGHNT, CDR2 YYREEE (reference sequence). V was clipped by 5 bases and J by 9 bases; unmatched bases: 7. This CDR3 spans 14 amino acids.

There are many counts of this clonotype. This chain joins TRBV2 and TRBJ2-1; D gene ambiguous. CDR3 size: 16 residues. Germline V lookup: CDR1 SNHLY, CDR2 FYNNEI. Trimming took 10 bases from V and 6 from J, leaving 25 bases between them. The CDR3 region is CATNHPVVGSRNEQFF. As DNA, the CDR3 is TGTGCCACCAACCACCCAGTAGTTGGTTCCCGCAATGAGCAGTTCTTC.

This clonotype showed up just a few times. The gene calls are TRBV24-1 and TRBJ1-2; D is unresolved. Trimming left V 7 bases short and J 0 bases short, with 8 bases between. The CDR3 consists of 13 residues. CDR1 and CDR2 from the germline V gene are KGHDR and SFDVKD. CDR3 protein: CATSRAANYGYTF. The CDR3 DNA reads TGTGCCACCAGCCGAGCGGCTAACTATGGCTACACCTTC.

This chain connects TRBV12-3 or TRBV12-4 to TRBJ2-7; tentative D call: TRBD2 (6 bases). Trimming stripped 5 bases from V and 5 bases from J, with 19 bases between. The CDR3 covers 15 residues. The CDR3 sequence is CASSAGLWAGNEQYF. The CDR3 bases are TGTGCCAGCAGTGCCGGACTTTGGGCGGGAAACGAGCAGTACTTC.

This clonotype was detected ten times or more. This chain joins TRBV20-1 and TRBJ1-1, with D possibly matching TRBD1 (5 bases). The CDR3 contains 12 residues. Trimming took 5 bases from V and 3 from J, leaving 10 bases between them. CDR1 and CDR2 (germline): DFQATT, SNEGSKA (reference sequence). The CDR3 sequence is CSAAQVDTEAFF. Written as DNA, the CDR3 is TGCAGTGCTGCACAGGTAGACACTGAAGCTTTCTTT.

This chain joins TRBV6-2 or TRBV6-3 and TRBJ2-2, with 12 bases fitting TRBD2. The germline V gene has CDR1 MNHEY and CDR2 SVGEGT. Unmatched junction bases numbered 2, after V lost 0 bases and J lost 0 bases. The CDR3 sequence is 18 residues long. The CDR3 spells CASSYSTSGGPNTGELFF. The CDR3 coding sequence is TGTGCCAGCAGTTACTCGACTAGCGGGGGACCGAACACCGGGGAGCTGTTTTTT.

This clonotype was seen ten or more times. V usage is TRBV6-2 or TRBV6-3 and J usage is TRBJ2-2; D is ambiguous. The V gene's germline CDR1 is MNHEY and CDR2 SVGEGT. The V end lost 2 bases, the J end lost 4 bases, and 2 bases lay between the germline ends. This CDR3 is 12 amino acids long. The CDR3 sequence: CASSYTTGELFF. The CDR3 DNA sequence: TGTGCCAGCAGTTACACCACCGGGGAGCTGTTTTTT.

This clonotype was picked up many times. The chain carries TRBV12-3 or TRBV12-4 and TRBJ2-7; TRBD1 is a possible D gene (6 bases). The germline V and J ends were trimmed by 1 base and 5 bases, with 12 bases remaining between them. The CDR3 is 14 residues long. The CDR3 DNA reads TGTGCCAGCAGTTTAGGGGGCAGGGGAAACGAGCAGTACTTC. Amino acids: CASSLGGRGNEQYF.

The V call is TRBV12-3 or TRBV12-4, the J call TRBJ2-1; possible D gene TRBD2, 6 bases. The V end was cut by 2 bases, the J end by 4 bases, with 9 bases between. The CDR3 runs to 14 residues. This CDR3 is CASSLSRGYNEQFF. The CDR3 region has the DNA TGTGCCAGCAGTTTATCGCGGGGTTACAATGAGCAGTTCTTC.

The chain has TRBV19 and TRBJ2-3; D tentatively fits TRBD1 or TRBD2 (6 bases each). The CDR3 is 14 residues long. Germline V gene lookup returns CDR1 LNHDA and CDR2 SQIVND (reference sequence). V lost 3 bases, J lost 6 bases, and 13 bases lay in between. Here the CDR3 DNA reads TGTGCCAGTAGTATTTGGGGGGCAGCGGATACGCAGTATTTT. Translating it yields CASSIWGAADTQYF.

This clonotype was recorded a few times. J is TRBJ1-5 and V is TRBV4-1; TRBD1 might be the D (5 bases). From germline, CDR1 is MGHRA and CDR2 YSYEKL. CDR3 length: 13 amino acids. V lost 4 bases and J lost 9, with 13 bases in between. CDR3 bases: TGCGCCAGCAGCCCGCCAGGGAAAGCGCCCCAGCATTTT. Encoded protein: CASSPPGKAPQHF.

The sample holds many counts of this clonotype. The chain couples TRBV7-9 to TRBJ2-7; 7 bases fit TRBD2. CDR1 SEHNR and CDR2 FQNEAQ come from the germline V gene (reference sequence). The CDR3 runs 15 residues. J gave up 4 bases and V 5 bases, and 11 bases lay outside the gene matches. The CDR3 DNA is TGTGCCAGCAGCCCACCGGTGGCGGGGGAATACGAGCAGTACTTC. Its protein product is CASSPPVAGEYEQYF.

This clonotype was found a few times. This rearrangement joins TRBV7-2 to TRBJ2-1; TRBD2 matches at 9 bases. The CDR3 is 18 amino acids. V lost 6 bases, J lost 3 bases, and 15 bases stayed unmatched. Germline V gene lookup returns CDR1 SGHTA and CDR2 FQGNSA. CDR3 DNA: TGTGCCAGCAGGGGCCTCGTCGGGGCTAGCGGGGACTACAATGAGCAGTTCTTC. It codes for CASRGLVGASGDYNEQFF.

The chain is built from TRBV7-9 and TRBJ1-4; possibly TRBD1 for D (6 bases). V lost 1 base and J lost 3, with 12 bases in between. Germline lookup yields CDR1 SEHNR and CDR2 FQNEAQ (reference sequence). The CDR3 contains 16 residues. The CDR3, as DNA: TGTGCCAGCAGCTTAGGGGGGACATCGGCTAATGAAAAACTGTTTTTT. Its translation is CASSLGGTSANEKLFF. The whole variable domain, filled in from reference TRBV7-9 and TRBJ1-4, reads DTGVSQNPRHKITKRGQNVTFRCDPISEHNRLYWYRQTLGQGPEFLTYFQNEAQLEKSRLLSDRFSAERPKGSFSTLEIQRTEQGDSAMYLCASSLGGTSANEKLFFGSGTQLSVL.

This clonotype was found many times. The chain carries TRBV5-1 and TRBJ2-7; TRBD2 aligns across 10 bases. V gave up 1 base and J gave up 6 bases; unmatched junction bases: 7. The CDR3 is 15 amino acids. Germline lookup yields CDR1 SGHRS and CDR2 YFSETQ. DNA of the CDR3: TGCGCCAGCAGCTTGTGGGCTAGCGGGGGCGGCGAGCAGTACTTC. This encodes CASSLWASGGGEQYF.

There are a few counts of this clonotype. The chain has TRBV6-2 or TRBV6-3 and TRBJ1-1; 7 bases match TRBD1. CDR1 and CDR2 from the germline V gene are MNHEY and SVGEGT. This CDR3 has 16 residues. V was pared by 6 bases and J by 3 bases, with 13 bases of the junction left unmatched. The CDR3 spells CASSQWRGREDTEAFF. The CDR3 DNA is TGTGCCAGCAGCCAATGGAGGGGGCGGGAAGACACTGAAGCTTTCTTT.

The CDR3: CASSPKGGRDTQYF. In nucleotides, the CDR3 is TGTGCCAGCAGCCCCAAGGGGGGCCGCGATACGCAGTATTTT. The chain joins TRBV13 to TRBJ2-3, with D tentatively TRBD1 or TRBD2 (6 bases each). Trimming pared 5 bases from V and 6 bases from J, leaving 15 bases between. From germline, CDR1 is PRHDT and CDR2 FYEKMQ (reference sequence). The CDR3 is 14 amino acids.

The table lists this clonotype with many counts. The rearrangement uses TRBV7-3 and TRBJ2-2; D gene unclear. Trimming left V 1 base short and J 5 bases short, with 2 bases between. The CDR3 totals 12 residues. Germline V gene lookup returns CDR1 SGHTA and CDR2 FQGTGA. CDR3 loop: CASSLMTGELFF. In DNA, the CDR3 is TGTGCCAGCAGCTTAATGACCGGGGAGCTGTTTTTT.